The source of this T cell receptor beta chain is a study of blood T cell repertoires in COVID-19. Libraries were prepared by immunoSEQ multiplex PCR; TCRdb keeps only in-frame clonotypes and omits some of them. Among about 120,000 clones listed, 84% were seen once. This clone was counted between two and nine times. Per the germline V gene, CDR1 is SGHVS and CDR2 is FQNEAQ. The V end was cut by 7 bases, the J end by 1 base, with 13 bases between. The CDR3 covers 15 residues. The specimen sequenced was PBMCs or T cells enriched from blood (not recorded which). The source is a woman between 25 and 40 years old who had recovered from COVID-19. The V call is TRBV7-8, the J call TRBJ2-2; tentative D call: TRBD1 (6 bases). For the CDR3, the DNA is TGTGCCAGCATGAGGACAGCCATGAACACCGGGGAGCTGTTTTTT. Its translation: CASMRTAMNTGELFF. Together with reference TRBV7-8 and TRBJ2-2, the CDR3 gives the full variable domain: GAGVSQSPRYKVAKRGQDVALRCDPISGHVSLFWYQQALGQGPEFLTYFQNEAQLDKSGLPSDRFFAERPEGSVSTLKIQRTQQEDSAVYLCASMRTAMNTGELFFGEGSRLTVL.